The clone carrying this TCR beta chain has just a few counts. As yet, its antigen is unknown. TCRdb fed the 5' RACE reads into MiXCR, producing one record per CDR3 protein. Counted here are around 340,000 distinct CDR3 sequences, around 21% occurring once; the ten biggest clones make up around an eighth. The sample originates from a study of T-cell memory formation after mild COVID-19. Background on the study: TCR clusters were mostly donor specific. Notes on the study in general: Contracting CD4+ clones sat mainly in CM and EM; CD8+ in EMRA. The study detected some responding clones in pre-infection memory, suggesting cross-reactive memory joined. Contracting clones from day 15 to 85 showed balanced CD4/CD8; later expanders favored CD4+.

Germline-derived CDR1 and CDR2 are SGDLS and YYNGEE. Trimming took 5 bases from V and 4 from J, leaving 19 bases between them. The CDR3 length is 15 residues. This receptor was taken from an adult woman who had mild COVID-19 (a few samples of this study predate the infection). Cell type and time point are not known. Material for sequencing was PBMCs or a T cell subset sorted from them (not recorded which). This chain connects TRBV9 to TRBJ2-7; possible D gene TRBD2, 5 bases. In DNA, the CDR3 is TGTGCCAGCAGTGTTTCACCGGGGTTTAGATACGAGCAGTACTTC. It yields the protein CASSVSPGFRYEQYF.